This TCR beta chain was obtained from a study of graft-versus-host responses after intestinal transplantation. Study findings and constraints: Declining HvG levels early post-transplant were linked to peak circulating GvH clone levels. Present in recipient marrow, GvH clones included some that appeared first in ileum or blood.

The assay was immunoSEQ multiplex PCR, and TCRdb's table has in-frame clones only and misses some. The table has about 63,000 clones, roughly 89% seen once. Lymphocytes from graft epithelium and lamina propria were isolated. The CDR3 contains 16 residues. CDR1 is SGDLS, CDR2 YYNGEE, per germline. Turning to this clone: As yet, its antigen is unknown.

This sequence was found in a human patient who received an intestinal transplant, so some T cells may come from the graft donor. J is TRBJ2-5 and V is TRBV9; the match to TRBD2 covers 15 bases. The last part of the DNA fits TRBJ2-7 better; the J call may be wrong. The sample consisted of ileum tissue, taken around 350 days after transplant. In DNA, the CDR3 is TGTGCCAGCAGCGGGACTAGCGGGGGGGCCATCAACGAGCAGTACTTC. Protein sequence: CASSGTSGGAINEQYF.